A selection of T cell receptor beta chains follows, all from one sample in a study of blood T cell repertoires in COVID-19. Produced via immunoSEQ multiplex PCR; TCRdb's table is partial and in-frame only. The sample has about 56,000 clones, around 92% seen once; the top ten hold around a fifth. Sequenced: peripheral blood. Receptors originate from a human donor in a cohort sampled during active COVID-19. Each CDR3 is given with its conserved first and last residue. Fields, in order: V gene, J gene, clone size, D gene, CDR3 DNA, CDR3 protein. The D gene is left open where the match is weak. Clone size is given for some rows only: seen once, a few or many times, or a class if the clone is expanded.

TRBV27,TRBJ2-6,-,TRBD1,TGTGCCAGCAGGAGGGGGACAGGGGAAAAGGGATCTGGGGCCAACGTCCTGACTTTC,CASRRGTGEKGSGANVLTF
TRBV6-2/TRBV6-3,TRBJ2-2,once,-,TGTGCCAGCAGTATTGGACAAGAGACCGGGGAGCTGTTTTTT,CASSIGQETGELFF
TRBV4-1,TRBJ2-7,-,TRBD1,TGCGCCAGCAGCCAAGATCAGGGGGCCCCCTACGAGCAGTACTTC,CASSQDQGAPYEQYF
TRBV10-2,TRBJ2-7,-,TRBD2,TGCGCCAGCAGTGAGTCGGGGGGGGGCTACGAGCAGTACTTC,CASSESGGGYEQYF
TRBV18,TRBJ2-5,-,-,TGTGCCAGCTCACCACCACAGGGTTGGGAAGAGACCCAGTACTTC,CASSPPQGWEETQYF
TRBV4-2,TRBJ2-7,-,-,TGTGCCAGCAGCGCGACAGACTCCTACGAGCAGTACTTC,CASSATDSYEQYF
TRBV10-3,TRBJ2-2,-,-,TGTGCCATCACCCGGCTTTACGCCCGGGACACCGGGGAGCTGTTTTTT,CAITRLYARDTGELFF
TRBV12-3/TRBV12-4,TRBJ2-3,-,TRBD1,TGTGCCAGCAGTACCCCCGGGACAGGGGACCAGTATTTT,CASSTPGTGDQYF
TRBV30,TRBJ2-5,-,-,TGTGCCTGGCTTCTTTCGGGGGTAGAGACCCAGTACTTC,CAWLLSGVETQYF
TRBV29-1,TRBJ1-2,-,-,TGCAGCGTTGGGGAGTCTTTCTATGGCTACACCTTC,CSVGESFYGYTF
TRBV6-2/TRBV6-3,TRBJ1-3,-,-,TGTGCCAGCAGTCCGTTCTCTGGAAACACCATATATTTT,CASSPFSGNTIYF
TRBV6-6,TRBJ2-2,-,-,TGTGCCAGCAGACACCGGGGAGACACCGGGGAGCTGTTTTTT,CASRHRGDTGELFF
TRBV18,TRBJ2-1,-,TRBD1,TGTGCCAGCTCACCACAGGATGGGGGACAGGGGGCCGATGAGCAGTTCTTC,CASSPQDGGQGADEQFF
TRBV6-5,TRBJ1-2,-,TRBD1,TGTGCCAGCAGTTACTCCAACAGGGGGCCGTATGGCTACACCTTC,CASSYSNRGPYGYTF
TRBV7-2,TRBJ1-2,-,TRBD1,TGTGCCAGCAGCGAGAGGACAGGGAGGTATGGCTACACCTTC,CASSERTGRYGYTF
TRBV9,TRBJ2-7,-,-,TGTGCCAGCAGCTCCCCTGAGTGGTGGAGCTCCTACGAGCAGTACTTC,CASSSPEWWSSYEQYF
TRBV6-5,TRBJ2-1,-,-,TGTGCCAGCAGTATAGGGACAAAGCAGTTCTTC,CASSIGTKQFF
TRBV6-5,TRBJ2-7,-,-,TGTGCCAGCAGTCCGGGAGAGACCGCCTCCTACGAGCAGTACTTC,CASSPGETASYEQYF
TRBV19,TRBJ2-7,-,TRBD2,TGTGCCAGTAGTAGAACTAGCGGGGGGGCCTACGAGCAGTACTTC,CASSRTSGGAYEQYF
TRBV2,TRBJ2-2,-,-,TGTGCCAGCAGTGATGCAGCGGGGAACACCGGGGAGCTGTTTTTT,CASSDAAGNTGELFF
TRBV20-1,TRBJ1-2,once,TRBD1,TGCAGTGCCGGACAGGGAAATGGCTACACCTTC,CSAGQGNGYTF
TRBV10-3,TRBJ2-3,-,-,TGTGCCATCAGTGAGTCGGCAACCACAGATACGCAGTATTTT,CAISESATTDTQYF
TRBV2,TRBJ2-3,-,-,TGTGCCAGCTTATCCGGGGTTTCTAGCACAGATACGCAGTATTTT,CASLSGVSSTDTQYF
TRBV12-5,TRBJ2-3,-,-,TGTGCTAGTGGCCTAGGACAGTTCGACGGCACAGATACGCAGTATTTT,CASGLGQFDGTDTQYF
TRBV4-1,TRBJ2-7,-,-,TGCGCCAGCAGCCAAGGCTCCACTCAGTACTTC,CASSQGSTQYF
TRBV14,TRBJ1-4,-,-,TGTGCCAGCAGCCAAGATCCACTCTACAGAACGAATGAAAAACTGTTTTTT,CASSQDPLYRTNEKLFF
TRBV6-1,TRBJ1-5,-,-,TGTGCCAGCAGTGAGGAATCTTGGGCCCATCAGCCCCAGCATTTT,CASSEESWAHQPQHF
TRBV9,TRBJ2-2,-,TRBD2,TGTGCCAGTAGCCTAGGACTAGATCTGGTCGGGGAGCTGTTTTTT,CASSLGLDLVGELFF
TRBV4-3,TRBJ2-2,-,-,TGCGCCAGCAGCCATGAAACAGCCAACACCGGGGAGCTGTTTTTT,CASSHETANTGELFF
TRBV13,TRBJ2-5,few,TRBD2,TGTGCCAGCAGCCAAAGACTAGCGGGGGGATTCCAAGAGACCCAGTACTTC,CASSQRLAGGFQETQYF
TRBV10-3,TRBJ1-5,-,-,TGTGCCATCAGTGCAGGGAGGATAACTAGCAATCAGCCCCAGCATTTT,CAISAGRITSNQPQHF
TRBV29-1,TRBJ2-5,-,TRBD1,TGCAGCTTAGGGACAGGGAAAGAGACCCAGTACTTC,CSLGTGKETQYF
TRBV30,TRBJ2-7,-,TRBD1,TGTGCCTGGACTGCCGGGACAGCCTACGAGCAGTACTTC,CAWTAGTAYEQYF
TRBV7-2,TRBJ2-3,-,-,TGTGCCAGCAGCATAATAGTGGGCACAGATACGCAGTATTTT,CASSIIVGTDTQYF
TRBV18,TRBJ1-3,few,-,TGTGCCAGCTCACCACCGTCCGCAGGGGGAAACACCATATATTTT,CASSPPSAGGNTIYF
TRBV4-3,TRBJ2-1,-,TRBD2,TGCGCCAGCAGCCAATTCGCGGAGCGGGGTTACAATGAGCAGTTCTTC,CASSQFAERGYNEQFF
TRBV5-5,TRBJ2-7,-,-,TGTGCCAGCAGCTTGGCCCCGGGTTTCGGGGATTACTCCTACGAGCAGTACTTC,CASSLAPGFGDYSYEQYF
TRBV10-3,TRBJ2-5,-,TRBD1,TGTGCCACAAGTGGAGGAGACAGGGGGGCTCGGGGCTTAGGGGAGACCCAGTACTTC,CATSGGDRGARGLGETQYF
TRBV5-1,TRBJ2-1,once,TRBD2,TGCGCCAGCAGCACTAGCGACGCTTCCTACAATGAGCAGTTCTTC,CASSTSDASYNEQFF
TRBV10-3,TRBJ2-1,-,TRBD1,TGTGCCATGGGACAGGGTTCCTACAATGAGCAGTTCTTC,CAMGQGSYNEQFF
TRBV14,TRBJ2-7,-,TRBD1,TGTGCCAGCAGCCTGGTCGGACAGGGGTACGAGCAGTACTTC,CASSLVGQGYEQYF
TRBV2,TRBJ2-3,-,TRBD1,TGTGCCAGCAGTGCACTAAGGACAGGGAACGCAGATACGCAGTATTTT,CASSALRTGNADTQYF
TRBV19,TRBJ1-4,-,-,TGTGCCAGTAGTCATCAGGGATGGATTGAAAAACTGTTTTTT,CASSHQGWIEKLFF
TRBV3-1/TRBV3-2,TRBJ1-6,-,-,TGTGCCAGCAGCCAAGATTGGGGCCTGAGCTCCTATAATTCACCCCTCCACTTT,CASSQDWGLSSYNSPLHF
TRBV9,TRBJ1-3,-,-,TGTGCCAGCAGCGGGTTGAGGTCCTCTGGAAACACCATATATTTT,CASSGLRSSGNTIYF
TRBV6-6,TRBJ2-7,-,TRBD2,TGTGCCAGCAGTAACCTAGCGGACTCCTACGAGCAGTACTTC,CASSNLADSYEQYF
TRBV25-1,TRBJ1-3,-,-,TGTGCCAGCAGTGAGGGTCAGGGGACTGGAAACACCATATATTTT,CASSEGQGTGNTIYF
TRBV19,TRBJ1-5,-,-,TGTGCCAGTATCGGGAGATATAGCAATCAGCCCCAGCATTTT,CASIGRYSNQPQHF
TRBV19,TRBJ2-1,-,TRBD2,TGTGCCAGTATGGGTAGCGGGGGGGCTGGTGAGCAGTTCTTC,CASMGSGGAGEQFF
TRBV5-1,TRBJ2-3,-,-,TGCGCCAGCAGCTTGAAGGGGGGGCGCTTAGATACGCAGTATTTT,CASSLKGGRLDTQYF
TRBV5-1,TRBJ1-6,-,TRBD1,TGCGCCAGCAGCCGACAGGGGGATAATTCACCCCTCCACTTT,CASSRQGDNSPLHF
TRBV6-2/TRBV6-3,TRBJ2-1,-,TRBD1,TGTGCCAGCAGCCCTCGACAGGGGAAACCTTCCAATGAGCAGTTCTTC,CASSPRQGKPSNEQFF